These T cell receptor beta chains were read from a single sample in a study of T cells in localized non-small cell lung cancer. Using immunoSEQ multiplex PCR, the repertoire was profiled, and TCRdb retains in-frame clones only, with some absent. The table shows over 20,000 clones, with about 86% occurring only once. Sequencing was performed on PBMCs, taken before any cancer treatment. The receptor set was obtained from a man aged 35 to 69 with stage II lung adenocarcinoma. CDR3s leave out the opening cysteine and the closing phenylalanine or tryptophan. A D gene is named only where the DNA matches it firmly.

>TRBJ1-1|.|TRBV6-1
ASRIRGAEAF
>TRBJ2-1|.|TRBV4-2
ASSQSGRGQF
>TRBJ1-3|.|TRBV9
ASSQGGNTIY
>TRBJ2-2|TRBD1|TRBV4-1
ASSHRQGTGELF
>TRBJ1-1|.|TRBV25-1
ASSEGALKAF
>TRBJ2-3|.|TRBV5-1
ASSLGLDTQY
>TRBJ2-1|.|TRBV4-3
ASSQDMGADEQF
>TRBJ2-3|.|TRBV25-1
ASSIRITDTQY
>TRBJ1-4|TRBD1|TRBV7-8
ASSLMDRREKLF
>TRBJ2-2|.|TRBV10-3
AITGDRLELF
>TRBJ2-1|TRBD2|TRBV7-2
ASSFGGSPNEQF
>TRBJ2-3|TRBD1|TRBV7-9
ASRAGTVASGTDTQY
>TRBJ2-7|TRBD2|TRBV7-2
ASGHGLAGTYEQY
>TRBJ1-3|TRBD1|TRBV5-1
ASSEGATGNTIY
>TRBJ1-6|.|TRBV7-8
ASSPTTGTSPLH
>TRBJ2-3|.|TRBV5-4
ASSSWTASTDTQY
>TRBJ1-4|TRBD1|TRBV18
ASSPRTLGQGATNEKLF
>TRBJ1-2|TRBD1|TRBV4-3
ASSQQDRGKT
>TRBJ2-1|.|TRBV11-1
ASSPRGGRVRNNEQF
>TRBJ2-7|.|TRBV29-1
SAGVGGATYEQY
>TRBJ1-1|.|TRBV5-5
ASSLAMRGEAF
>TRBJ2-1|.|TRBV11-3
ASSLDLFGQF
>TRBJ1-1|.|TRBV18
ASSPLAASNTEAF
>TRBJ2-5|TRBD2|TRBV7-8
ASSTVAGGPSGKETQY
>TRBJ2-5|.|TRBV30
AWIPDDRAQETQY
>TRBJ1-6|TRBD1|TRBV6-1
ASSETGGNSPLH
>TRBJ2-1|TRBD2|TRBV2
ASSSRGGPYNEQF
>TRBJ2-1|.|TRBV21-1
ASRAPGQGPASVLSYNEQF
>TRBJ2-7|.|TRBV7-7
ASSLRPGGAYEQY
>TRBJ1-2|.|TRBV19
ASTPSTVAYGYT
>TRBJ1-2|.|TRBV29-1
SVQAPAYGYT
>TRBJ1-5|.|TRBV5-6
ASSLIGQGNQPQH
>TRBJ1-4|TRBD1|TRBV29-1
SGGTGSTEKLF